These 30 T cell receptor beta chains were sequenced from one sample in a study of blood T cell repertoires in COVID-19. The repertoire was sequenced with immunoSEQ multiplex PCR; TCRdb's copy has only in-frame clones and lacks some. The table lists under 250,000 clones, around 88% of them singletons. The sample taken for sequencing was peripheral blood. These receptors originate from a man aged 80 or over with acute or convalescent COVID-19.

In this sample, this clone turned up once. This sequence joins TRBV2 and TRBJ2-5; the D gene is possibly TRBD1 (5 bases). V lost 5 bases to trimming and J lost 5 bases, with 15 bases between them. This CDR3 comprises 14 residues. Looked up from germline, CDR1 is SNHLY and CDR2 is FYNNEI. Here the CDR3 DNA reads TGTGCCAGCAGTAAGGGGTATACGCGGGAGACCCAGTACTTC. Translation: CASSKGYTRETQYF. The full variable domain, in which reference TRBV2 and TRBJ2-5 provide the parts outside the CDR3, is EPEVTQTPSHQVTQMGQEVILRCVPISNHLYFYWYRQILGQKVEFLVSFYNNEISEKSEIFDDQFSVERPDGSNFTLKIRSTKLEDSAMYFCASSKGYTRETQYFGPGTRLLVL.

This chain joins TRBV18 and TRBJ2-2, with D perhaps matching TRBD1 (5 bases). Germline CDR1 reads KGHSH; CDR2 reads LQKENI. Trimming pared 3 bases from V and 4 bases from J, leaving 12 bases between. The CDR3 consists of 15 residues. The CDR3: CASSPTEVGTGELFF. For the CDR3, the DNA is TGTGCCAGCTCACCGACAGAAGTCGGCACCGGGGAGCTGTTTTTT.

J is TRBJ2-1 and V is TRBV7-3, with a weak D call TRBD2 (5 bases). V was trimmed by 2 bases and J by 9 bases, leaving 14 bases between them. CDR3 length: 14 residues. The germline CDR1 and CDR2 sequences are SGHTA and FQGTGA. CDR3 amino acids: CASSLSALGGEQFF. CDR3 nucleotide sequence: TGTGCCAGCAGCTTATCGGCCCTTGGAGGTGAGCAGTTCTTC.

The V call is TRBV9, the J call TRBJ2-1; 11 bases align to TRBD2. Germline CDR1 SGDLS, CDR2 YYNGEE. The CDR3 consists of 16 residues. V lost 4 bases and J lost 6; bases outside the gene matches: 9. This chain's CDR3 is CASSFRPGLAGNEQFF. The CDR3 DNA follows: TGTGCCAGCAGCTTTAGACCCGGACTAGCGGGCAATGAGCAGTTCTTC.

This clone was recorded once. The chain uses TRBV7-2 and TRBJ1-6; 7 nucleotides agree with TRBD1. Germline V gene data show CDR1 as SGHTA and CDR2 as FQGNSA. CDR3 size: 15 residues. V gave up 4 bases and J gave up 2 bases; unmatched junction bases: 2. The CDR3 here is CASSSTGAYNSPLHF. CDR3 sequence (DNA): TGTGCCAGCAGCTCCACAGGGGCCTATAATTCACCCCTCCACTTT.

This rearrangement joins TRBV19 to TRBJ1-2, with a weak D call TRBD1 (6 bases). Germline V CDR1 and CDR2: LNHDA, SQIVND (reference sequence). The CDR3 sequence is 12 residues long. V was cut by 6 bases and J by 4 bases, with 9 bases left in between. The CDR3 loop is CASRPTGYGYTF. In DNA, the CDR3 is TGTGCCAGTAGACCGACAGGCTATGGCTACACCTTC.

The chain is built from TRBV2 and TRBJ1-1; 9 positions agree with TRBD1. Per germline, CDR1 SNHLY and CDR2 FYNNEI. This CDR3 region has 14 residues. J lost 12 bases, V lost 6 bases, and 14 bases had no gene match. The CDR3 sequence is CASRGTGQGTQSFF. For the CDR3, the DNA is TGTGCCAGCAGGGGTACTGGACAGGGGACGCAGTCTTTCTTT. Together with reference TRBV2 and TRBJ1-1, the CDR3 gives the full variable domain: EPEVTQTPSHQVTQMGQEVILRCVPISNHLYFYWYRQILGQKVEFLVSFYNNEISEKSEIFDDQFSVERPDGSNFTLKIRSTKLEDSAMYFCASRGTGQGTQSFFGQGTRLTVV.

The chain employs TRBV11-3 and TRBJ2-1, with 7 bases identical to TRBD2. Germline V CDR1 and CDR2: SGHNT, YENEEA. The CDR3 has 13 amino acids. V dropped 4 bases and J dropped 6; count of bases not matched to a gene: 3. In nucleotides, the CDR3 is TGTGCCAGCAGCTGGGGGAGGGGCAATGAGCAGTTCTTC. As protein: CASSWGRGNEQFF. Together with reference TRBV11-3 and TRBJ2-1, the CDR3 gives the full variable domain: EAGVVQSPRYKIIEKKQPVAFWCNPISGHNTLYWYLQNLGQGPELLIRYENEEAVDDSQLPKDRFSAERLKGVDSTLKIQPAELGDSAVYLCASSWGRGNEQFFGPGTRLTVL.

The chain recombines TRBV20-1 with TRBJ1-1; perhaps TRBD1 as D (5 bases). Germline values: CDR1 DFQATT, CDR2 SNEGSKA (reference sequence). Deletions cut 3 bases from V and 4 bases from J, with 9 bases between. This CDR3 is built from 12 residues. The CDR3 coding sequence is TGCAGTGCTAGTACAGGAGTCACTGAAGCTTTCTTT. Translating gives CSASTGVTEAFF.

In this sample, this clone turned up once. V is TRBV11-2 and J is TRBJ2-7; 11 nucleotides match TRBD1. V dropped 4 bases and J dropped 0; count of bases not matched to a gene: 8. The germline V gene has CDR1 SGHAT and CDR2 FQNNGV. The CDR3 is made up of 17 amino acids. CDR3: CASSSRTGGLSSYEQYF. DNA of the CDR3: TGTGCCAGCAGCTCCAGGACAGGGGGCCTCTCCTCCTACGAGCAGTACTTC.

This chain links TRBV9 with TRBJ2-3, with D unclear. The CDR3 has 15 residues. The germline CDR1 and CDR2 sequences are SGDLS and YYNGEE. Trimming shortened V by 0 bases and J by 0 bases, and 8 bases separated the two germline ends. CDR3 sequence reads: CASSVGTSSTDTQYF. The CDR3, as DNA: TGTGCCAGCAGCGTAGGAACATCTAGCACAGATACGCAGTATTTT.

The chain is built from TRBV11-3 and TRBJ2-5, with 7 positions matching TRBD1. The V gene's germline CDR1 is SGHNT and CDR2 YENEEA. Trimming cost V 1 base and J 1 base; bases outside gene matches: 3. The CDR3 runs 15 residues. CDR3 sequence reads: CASSLGGQFQETQYF. DNA of the CDR3: TGTGCCAGCAGCTTAGGGGGACAGTTCCAAGAGACCCAGTACTTC.

This chain links TRBV4-3 with TRBJ1-4, with D possibly matching TRBD1 (6 bases). The germline gives CDR1 LGHNA, CDR2 YSLEER. The V end was cut by 1 base, the J end by 10 bases, with 13 bases between. The CDR3 is 14 amino acids. CDR3 DNA sequence: TGCGCCAGCAGCCAAGGACAGGTAGATGGAAAACTGTTTTTT. It yields the protein CASSQGQVDGKLFF.

The CDR3 region has the DNA TGCGCCAGCAGCTCCACGGGACAGAGCACAGATACGCAGTATTTT. The encoded protein is CASSSTGQSTDTQYF. This chain joins TRBV5-1 and TRBJ2-3; 7 bases match TRBD1. Germline values: CDR1 SGHRS, CDR2 YFSETQ. The CDR3 extends over 15 amino acids. Unmatched junction bases numbered 4, after V lost 3 bases and J lost 0 bases.

The chain recombines TRBV4-3 with TRBJ2-2; 12 bases are shared with TRBD2. V dropped 3 bases and J dropped 6; count of bases not matched to a gene: 8. From germline, CDR1 is LGHNA and CDR2 YSLEER. This CDR3 contains 17 residues. CDR3 DNA sequence: TGCGCCAGCAGCCATGCTACTAGCGGGGGGCAGGCCGGGGAGCTGTTTTTT. Residues: CASSHATSGGQAGELFF.

The chain carries TRBV9 and TRBJ2-2; 8 bases are a match to TRBD2. CDR1 is SGDLS, CDR2 YYNGEE, per germline. Trimming took 5 bases from V and 4 from J; bases not matched to a gene: 10. This CDR3 has 16 residues. Written as DNA, the CDR3 is TGTGCCAGCAGGTCCGAGCGGGAGTTGGGCACCGGGGAGCTGTTTTTT. Translated, it gives CASRSERELGTGELFF. Supplemented by reference TRBV9 and TRBJ2-2, the full variable domain reads DSGVTQTPKHLITATGQRVTLRCSPRSGDLSVYWYQQSLDQGLQFLIQYYNGEERAKGNILERFSAQQFPDLHSELNLSSLELGDSALYFCASRSERELGTGELFFGEGSRLTVL.

The CDR3 reads CASSYGQGGQPQHF. CDR3 DNA: TGTGCCAGCAGCTACGGACAGGGGGGTCAGCCCCAGCATTTT. The chain is built from TRBV7-9 and TRBJ1-5; 10 positions match TRBD1. Germline CDR1 SEHNR, CDR2 FQNEAQ (reference sequence). The CDR3 runs to 14 residues. V shed 4 bases, J shed 6 bases, and the junction held 3 bases outside the gene matches.

The rearrangement joins TRBV19 to TRBJ1-4; tentatively, D is TRBD1 (6 bases). Germline-derived CDR1 and CDR2 are LNHDA and SQIVND (reference sequence). The CDR3 sequence is 14 residues long. Between the trimmed V and J ends, which lost 3 bases and 7 bases, there was a span of 12 bases. The CDR3 nucleotides are TGTGCCAGTAGTATGGGGACACAGAGTGAAAAACTGTTTTTT. Protein: CASSMGTQSEKLFF.

The chain employs TRBV5-1 and TRBJ2-6; D possibly corresponds to TRBD1 (5 bases). This CDR3 has 16 amino acids. V was clipped by 3 bases and J by 1 base, with 11 bases between them. Germline CDR1 reads SGHRS; CDR2 reads YFSETQ. The CDR3 bases are TGCGCCAGCAGCTGGATTCCAGGGTCTGGGGCCAACGTCCTGACTTTC. Its protein product is CASSWIPGSGANVLTF.

This clone was seen once. The V and J genes are TRBV20-1 and TRBJ2-1, with 10 bases aligning to TRBD2. The CDR3 runs to 16 residues. Germline values: CDR1 DFQATT, CDR2 SNEGSKA (reference sequence). Losses at the gene ends were 3 bases for V and 5 bases for J; bases not matched to a gene: 10. The CDR3 sequence is CSASAPSGREDNEQFF. CDR3 DNA sequence: TGCAGTGCTAGTGCTCCTAGCGGGAGAGAGGACAATGAGCAGTTCTTC.

The count of this clone is one. The chain is built from TRBV18 and TRBJ2-7; 9 positions agree with TRBD1. This CDR3 spans 15 amino acids. Germline CDR1 KGHSH, CDR2 LQKENI. Losses at the gene ends were 5 bases for V and 3 bases for J; bases not matched to a gene: 8. CDR3 coding DNA: TGTGCCAGCTCATCTGGACAGGGGCCAGGCTACGAGCAGTACTTC. Translation gives CASSSGQGPGYEQYF.

This clone has just one count. This chain uses TRBV9 with TRBJ2-2; 7 bases fit TRBD1. V lost 1 base, J lost 4 bases, and 7 bases stayed unmatched. Germline V gene data show CDR1 as SGDLS and CDR2 as YYNGEE. The CDR3 consists of 16 residues. For the CDR3, the DNA is TGTGCCAGCAGCGTATTCGGGACAGCACGCACCGGGGAGCTGTTTTTT. This codes for CASSVFGTARTGELFF.

CDR3 region: CASKRLAGGGTDTQYF. DNA of the CDR3: TGTGCCAGCAAAAGACTAGCGGGAGGTGGCACAGATACGCAGTATTTT. V is TRBV7-2 and J is TRBJ2-3; 13 nucleotides line up with TRBD2. V lost 7 bases and J lost 1; bases outside the gene matches: 5. CDR3 size: 16 residues. CDR1 is SGHTA and CDR2 is FQGNSA in the germline V gene.

The V gene is TRBV4-1, the J gene TRBJ2-1; TRBD1 matches at 11 bases. V shed 3 bases and J 3 bases; nucleotides not matched to a gene: 4. Germline V gene sequence: CDR1 MGHRA, CDR2 YSYEKL. The CDR3 consists of 16 residues. CDR3 DNA sequence: TGCGCCAGCAGCCAGCGGGGGACAGGGGGCTACAATGAGCAGTTCTTC. Protein sequence: CASSQRGTGGYNEQFF.

The chain carries TRBV28 and TRBJ2-2; 12 nucleotides match TRBD2. CDR1 is MDHEN, CDR2 SYDVKM, per germline. The CDR3 runs 17 residues. V gave up 5 bases and J gave up 7 bases; unmatched junction bases: 11. The CDR3 region is CASSAPGTSGYGGELFF. DNA of the CDR3: TGTGCCAGCAGTGCCCCCGGGACTAGCGGGTATGGCGGGGAGCTGTTTTTT.

The chain combines TRBV6-2 or TRBV6-3 with TRBJ1-1; 8 positions match TRBD1. V lost 0 bases to trimming and J lost 1 base; unmatched junction nucleotides: 4. The germline V gene encodes CDR1 MNHEY and CDR2 SVGEGT. The CDR3 consists of 16 residues. This CDR3 is CASSYSDREPNTEAFF. The CDR3 DNA sequence: TGTGCCAGCAGTTACTCGGACAGGGAGCCGAACACTGAAGCTTTCTTT.

The chain combines TRBV6-6 with TRBJ2-2; TRBD2 aligns across 9 bases. Trimming at V came to 7 bases and at J to 4 bases, leaving 7 bases not matched to a gene. The length of the CDR3 is 15 residues. Germline loops: CDR1 MNHNY, CDR2 SVGAGI (reference sequence). The CDR3 is CASIGSGRTTGELFF. Written as DNA, the CDR3 is TGTGCCAGCATAGGGAGCGGGAGGACCACCGGGGAGCTGTTTTTT.

In its sample, this clone was seen once. This sequence joins TRBV19 and TRBJ2-2; D might be TRBD2 (6 bases). The CDR3 covers 13 residues. Looked up from germline, CDR1 is LNHDA and CDR2 is SQIVND (reference sequence). V was trimmed by 5 bases and J by 6 bases, leaving 10 bases between them. CDR3 DNA: TGTGCCAGTAGTTCTAGCGCCGCCGGGGAGCTGTTTTTT. Its protein product is CASSSSAAGELFF.

The chain combines TRBV5-1 with TRBJ2-5; D is ambiguous. V was pared by 0 bases and J by 4 bases, with 7 bases between. There are 13 residues in the CDR3. Germline V gene lookup returns CDR1 SGHRS and CDR2 YFSETQ. Here the CDR3 DNA reads TGCGCCAGCAGCTTGGGGGCAGGAGAGACCCAGTACTTC. Its translation: CASSLGAGETQYF.

This clone showed up just a few times. This sequence joins TRBV19 and TRBJ1-1, with TRBD1 as a possible D gene (6 bases). V was trimmed by 9 bases and J by 0 bases, leaving 23 bases between them. Germline V lookup: CDR1 LNHDA, CDR2 SQIVND (reference sequence). The CDR3 spans 17 residues. CDR3 DNA: TGTGCCAGCTCGGCGAGGCAGGGGAGCTTCATGAACACTGAAGCTTTCTTT. This translates into CASSARQGSFMNTEAFF.